These T cell receptor beta chains were read from a single sample in a study of T-cell reconstitution after alpha-beta-depleted transplantation in children. A single record per CDR3 protein comes from TCRdb applying MiXCR to the PCR reads. The sample contains about 76,000 distinct CDR3 sequences, 13% to 15% of which appear only once. The input for sequencing was PBMCs, mostly from graft donor cells, taken 180 days after TCRalphabeta/CD19-depleted stem cell transplant. These receptors were collected from a male patient aged 2-15 years who had a stem cell transplant for acute lymphoblastic leukemia, so the T cells may come from the graft donor. The CDR3 runs from the conserved cysteine through the conserved F or W.

v_call cdr3_aa
TRBV5-6 CASSLGTEYQPQHF
TRBV9 CASSSGPTNEKLFF
TRBV9 CASSPGGAYNEQFF
TRBV12-3/TRBV12-4 CASSFSRTGRGEKLFF
TRBV6-5 CASSYTGIGEQFF
TRBV7-6 CASSQPYVSYEQYF
TRBV5-1 CASSLVASGGYEQYF
TRBV10-3 CAIKRDKRQETQYF
TRBV7-6 CASSDRGGREPQHF
TRBV15 CATSREASGINEQFF
TRBV7-9 CASSLLVASWTGELFF
TRBV7-3 CASSPNRGGRAFGEQFF
TRBV7-2 CASSLRPWQGAQETQYF
TRBV7-9 CASSTWGEGYEQYF
TRBV5-1 CASSLGTTNYGYTF
TRBV18 CASSPGQGAPSWNQYF
TRBV5-6 CASSLRTSNSPLHF
TRBV25-1 CASSPRSTGELFF
TRBV7-2 CASSLSAETQYF
TRBV7-2 CASSLEATGWVQFF
TRBV18 CASSPRGDTEAFF
TRBV19 CASSVTSGTFNEQFF
TRBV5-1 CASSFELEDIQYF
TRBV9 CASSVYALLSNEQFF
TRBV5-1 CASSPGLAGDEQFF
TRBV5-1 CASSRGTGRRGGELFF
TRBV2 CASSLTRRSYDEQYF
TRBV12-3/TRBV12-4 CASSGLREF
TRBV27 CASSSTGAGELFF
TRBV4-3 CASSAAVGGYEQYF
TRBV4-2 CASSQNRGRETQYF
TRBV9 CASSVDRRDTQYF
TRBV6-6 CASILPGGNEQFF
TRBV12-3/TRBV12-4 CASSPQGYQETQYF
TRBV7-6 CASSVGQGGEQYF
TRBV5-5 CATRGLNNEQFF
TRBV10-2 CASSPGRYEQYF
TRBV6-5 CASSYEFSYNEQFF
TRBV4-3 CASSQRGLAGNAGELFF
TRBV6-1 CASTKYGGGGELFF
TRBV5-1 CASSLLLSQGRGTEAFF